This T cell receptor beta chain was documented in a study of cytomegalovirus exposure and HLA in healthy donors (dated by TCRdb to about 2017). For the wider study: An earlier analysis of approximately 640 of the donors reported about 250 Gb of sequence data and roughly 100 million unique TCR beta sequences from 190 million or so T cells. HLA typing covered class I and class II loci at four-digit resolution. Among the roughly 370 genotyped donors, approximately 77% belonged to the genetic ancestry cluster associated with self-reported Caucasian donors. All discovery cohort repertoires had been generated on a single sequencing platform. Because of strong linkage in the cohort, five DR-DQ haplotypes were treated as single units for association and clustering. Typing coverage differed by locus: A, B, C, DRB1 and DQB1 were typed in roughly 620-630 donors, DQA1 in approximately 520, DPA1 in nearly 610, and DPB1 in just under 490. In a later genetic analysis, genome-wide SNP genotypes for about 55% of the 666 donors were used, and that subset was treated as a discovery cohort. An earlier analysis of nearly 600 of the donors applied high-throughput TCR beta sequencing to assess whether each TCR beta V gene segment acted as functional or pseudogenic. Along with the 666-subject first cohort, a separate validation cohort of around 120 different subjects was used. An early release covering roughly 600 HLA-typed donors comprised about 320 gigabases of sequencing data and 65 million to 100 million unique TCR sequences. A later analysis re-examined previously published TCR beta repertoires from roughly 720 donors and added high-resolution HLA genotyping to investigate patterns of TCR occurrence. The study was designed to test whether signatures of past pathogen exposure could be identified by cataloging public T cell receptors. To predict cytomegalovirus infection status, the study brought together high-throughput TCR immunosequencing, statistical association of individual TCRs with disease status, and machine learning. Among some 410 genotyped donors of the cohort, an average of roughly 240,000 unique TCR beta nucleotide sequences were sequenced per donor, around 20% of them non-productive. Rather than drawing on any new phenotypic data, the later analysis identified candidate immune exposures from TCR beta sequences and the way those sequences occurred across donors. Using immunosequencing, the study profiled T cell repertoires from 640 or so subjects and related those repertoires to cytomegalovirus serostatus. Donor age, sex, ethnicity and CMV serostatus were collected together with the repertoire data. On the study overall, not on this receptor specifically: In a later genetic analysis, fewer N-insertions in productive TCRs were reported among donors in an Asian-associated ancestry cluster than the roughly 700-donor mean. Three of the identified cytomegalovirus-associated TCR beta chains were confirmed in vitro to be specific for cytomegalovirus antigens. Linkage disequilibrium might explain the correlated functional status among segregating V segments, but an unknown experimental factor could not be excluded. For the cohort, immune exposure information was limited to CMV serostatus. In a later analysis, most CMV-associated TCR beta chains were found to appear HLA-restricted, with HLA associations seemingly driven largely by CMV exposure. A later analysis found that HLA-associated TCR beta chains were more clonally expanded and had lower generation probabilities than equally common non-associated chains. The presence/absence analyses assumed that sequencing depth was roughly uniform across donors, and that assumption may not be true. It was suggested by the authors that the approach could potentially be generalized to other disease states and immunological phenotypes. The classifier was reported to diagnose cytomegalovirus status with high specificity and sensitivity in both the original and validation cohorts. Because some donors lacked HLA typing at each locus, the association tests relied only on the typed subset. A further reported finding was that TCR beta sequences accurately predicted the HLA-A and HLA-B alleles for most subjects in the first cohort. This cohort had only TCR beta chains sequenced, and the lack of alpha or paired-chain data limited which features could be detected. A later analysis found that TCR association rates varied across HLA loci, with DRB1 alleles showing the most associated TCRs and HLA-C alleles the fewest. The earlier analysis of 450 to 700 of the donors excluded over 15 rarely observed V segments, including chromosome 9 orphons, because counts were too low. A later analysis reported that several top co-occurrence clusters appeared linked to parvovirus B19, influenza, CMV and Epstein-Barr virus. Most TCR sequences were observed very rarely across donors, whereas some public TCRs were present in many individuals. In the study, about 150 TCR beta chains were listed as associated with cytomegalovirus. Assigning TCR associations to individual alleles was difficult when HLA alleles, especially DR and DQ, strongly co-occurred. The sequencing pipeline was judged likely to have produced a cluster of highly shared sequence variants as a technical artifact. Because the 87-base-pair reads could not distinguish some IMGT-functional V segments, including TRBV6-2 and TRBV6-3, those segments were excluded. A later genetic analysis associated a missense DCLRE1C variant with V-gene and J-gene trimming of TCR beta chains, and an independent cohort replicated the association. In an earlier analysis of about 600 of the donors, most TCR beta V segments appeared in productive rearrangements about 90% or about 30% of the time, broadly matching IMGT annotations. A later analysis associated about 17,000 TCR beta sequences with specific HLA alleles at a false discovery rate of 0.05.

The cohort consisted of 600 to 750 healthy bone marrow donors. At the time of sampling, all cohort members were nominally healthy, though unrecorded immune exposures were likely present. The donor tested CMV seropositive, placing the donor among the roughly 270 seropositive members of the cohort. A peripheral blood sample was provided by each donor, and peripheral blood mononuclear cells were used for TCR beta sequencing. Genomic DNA extraction from the blood cell samples was performed with the Qiagen DNeasy Blood Extraction Kit. The method behind the library was the immunoSEQ multiplex PCR assay. For the multiplex PCR, a mixture combining 60 forward primers for TCR Vbeta segments and 13 reverse primers for TCR Jbeta segments was used. A multiplex PCR assay on genomic DNA amplified the CDR3 region of rearranged TCR beta genes. On the Illumina HiSeq System, the amplified TCR beta libraries were sequenced as 87-base-pair reads. In the paper's pipeline: In a later analysis, about 80 million unique TCR beta chains were counted across the approximately 620 repertoires, and roughly 11 million of these chains were shared by at least two donors. To remove PCR and sequencing errors, raw reads were error-corrected and collapsed into unique sequences using a nearest-neighbor algorithm that merged closely related sequences. To assign V, D and J gene segments, CDR3 sequences were aligned to IMGT reference sequences. For a sequence to be retained, at least a six-nucleotide match to both a V gene segment and a J gene segment was required. Rearrangements were classified as productive when the CDR3 lacked stop codons and remained in frame with V and J, and all other rearrangements were classified as non-productive. Following IMGT convention, CDR3 was defined as the stretch from the second conserved V-encoded cysteine up to the conserved J-encoded phenylalanine. The earlier analysis of about 570 of the donors excluded any sequence lacking an unambiguous match to a single V gene segment. In an earlier analysis of 587 of the donors, V segments were called functional above 56.7% productive rearrangements and were called segregating when the between-donor standard deviation exceeded 5%. A statistical classification framework was built for diagnosing cytomegalovirus status from the catalog of TCR beta chain sequences. V and J gene assignment, in a later analysis, came from comparing TCR nucleotide sequences with IMGT/GENE-DB human TR gene sequences. In a later analysis, CDR3 sequences and most-parsimonious VDJ recombination scenarios were assigned using the TCRdist pipeline. In a later analysis, each TCR beta chain was defined by its CDR3 amino acid sequence together with its V-gene family, and reads without a unique V-gene family were excluded. To address suspected cross-contamination and a sequencing artifact, a later analysis removed several hundred highly shared, low-generation-probability nucleotide sequences. For each public chain, a later analysis derived a clonal expansion index from normalized ranks of inferred template counts within each repertoire. In a later analysis, generation probabilities were computed using a VDJ recombination model fitted to out-of-frame rearrangements, and the results were checked against IGoR. Hypergeometric tests were used in a later analysis to score TCR-TCR, TCR-HLA and TCR-CMV co-occurrence, with a repertoire-size bias correction applied to the TCR pairs. A later analysis estimated false discovery rates by permuting HLA or CMV assignments 20 times. In a later analysis, co-occurring TCRs were grouped using DBSCAN, with TCRdist sequence similarity added in when clustering inside HLA-allele-positive subsets. Repertoires with fewer than 30,000 or more than 120,000 public chains were left out of co-occurrence clustering, as were about five repertoires with anomalous nucleotide sharing. Sourced from immuneACCESS, this table was stored by TCRdb with only in-frame sequences that have V and J called. A share of the clones is absent; for the studies checked, an unresolved V gene accounts for under half, and the remainder has no known explanation. V, J and clone size are those of that table, while D and trimming were read from the DNA. The table for this sample lists roughly 130,000 clones; about 81% of them were counted only once. The ten largest make up around 6.4% of the sample.

A note on this clone: It has no known antigen specificity. Nothing much larger sits one base from this clone, and base qualities are not available.

Taken from cysteine to phenylalanine, the CDR3 has 10 residues. Of all the DNA, just the CDR3 is kept, 30 bases in frame from base 1. V is reduced by 4 bases and J by 5 bases, leaving a spacing of 5 bases between them. The germline V gene yields SQVTM for CDR1 and ANQGSEA for CDR2. This clonotype was sampled from a woman aged 40 to 49 in good health and CMV-seropositive. This sequence uses TRBV29-1 and TRBJ2-5; the D gene is perhaps TRBD1, on 5 matching bases. Sequenced input: PBMCs. The CDR3: CSVAGETQYF. The sequence in DNA is TGCAGCGTTGCAGGGGAGACCCAGTACTTC.